This TCR beta chain came from a study of shared clonotypes between healthy human individuals. The naive CD8 population came from CD45RO-negative cells selected for CCR7, without terminally differentiated effector memory CD45RA+ cells. Here immunoSEQ multiplex PCR was the method, and the copy in TCRdb shows in-frame clones only, minus some. The data hold 650,000 to 800,000 clones, with about 90% observed a single time. CDR3 length: 17 amino acids. From germline, CDR1 is SGHAT and CDR2 FQNNGV. Trimming left V 4 bases short and J 2 bases short, with 20 bases between. The rearrangement joins TRBV11-2 to TRBJ2-5; a possible D gene is TRBD1 (6 bases). The specimen was naive CD8+ T cells sorted from blood. This receptor was identified in a man aged 30-40 years in good health. CDR3 in amino acids: CASSSLGGGWKQETQYF. The DNA for the CDR3 is TGTGCCAGCAGCTCCCTTGGTGGGGGCTGGAAACAAGAGACCCAGTACTTC. The full variable domain, with the rest looked up from reference TRBV11-2 and TRBJ2-5, is EAGVAQSPRYKIIEKRQSVAFWCNPISGHATLYWYQQILGQGPKLLIQFQNNGVVDDSQLPKDRFSAERLKGVDSTLKIQPAKLEDSAVYLCASSSLGGGWKQETQYFGPGTRLLVL.